Following are 15 T cell receptor beta chains from one sample sequenced in a study of post-analysis software for immune sequencing data. Study-level findings and limits: In patients, TRBV5-6, TRBV5-1 and TRBV20-1 belonged to roughly 5 TRBV segments found more frequently than in controls.

These receptors have no known antigen. Included in the TCR beta cDNA libraries were unique molecular identifiers. Using its own MiXCR run on the PCR reads, TCRdb lists one record per CDR3 protein. There are hundreds of thousands of distinct CDR3 sequences in the sample; roughly 40% occur only once, and about 1.8% lies in the top ten. The sample was blood. These receptors were taken from a girl aged 10-17 years with multiple sclerosis.

This sequence joins TRBV27 and TRBJ2-3; D remains ambiguous. From germline, CDR1 is MNHEY and CDR2 SMNVEV (reference sequence). V shed 3 bases and J shed 4 bases, with 8 bases lying between them. The length of the CDR3 is 13 residues. The CDR3 region has the DNA TGTGCCAGCAGTTTGGGAAAGGCAGATACGCAGTATTTT. It is translated as CASSLGKADTQYF.

This clonotype has only a few counts. The chain joins TRBV15 to TRBJ2-7; maybe TRBD1 (5 bases). The CDR3 runs 16 residues. V lost 0 bases and J lost 1, with 13 bases in between. Germline values: CDR1 LNHNV, CDR2 YYDKDF (reference sequence). Written as DNA, the CDR3 is TGTGCCACCAGCAGAGATAACTATAGGGGTTCCTACGAGCAGTACTTC. Encoded protein: CATSRDNYRGSYEQYF.

The DNA for the CDR3 is TGTGCCTGGACGGGAGCCCCAACCTACGAGCAGTACTTC. Amino acid sequence: CAWTGAPTYEQYF. The V and J genes are TRBV30 and TRBJ2-7, with D perhaps matching TRBD2 (6 bases). The CDR3 sequence is 13 residues long. The V end lost 4 bases, the J end lost 2 bases, and 12 bases lay between the germline ends. CDR1 is GTSNPN, CDR2 SVGIG, per germline (reference sequence).

V is TRBV5-1 and J is TRBJ2-1, with a possible D match to TRBD2 (7 bases). Trimming took 5 bases from V and 10 from J, leaving 16 bases between them. This CDR3 comprises 13 residues. The germline CDR1 and CDR2 sequences are SGHRS and YFSETQ. The CDR3 loop is CASRQGGSGEQFF. The CDR3 region has the DNA TGCGCCAGCAGACAAGGGGGTAGCGGGGAGCAGTTCTTC.

In its sample, this clonotype was seen a few times. The rearrangement joins TRBV11-3 to TRBJ2-4; TRBD2 matches at 7 bases. The V segment lost 5 bases and the J segment 8 bases; nucleotides outside the gene matches: 6. Per germline, CDR1 SGHNT and CDR2 YENEEA. The CDR3 is 13 residues long. The CDR3 sequence: CASSQEGRDIQYF. In nucleotides, the CDR3 is TGTGCCAGCAGCCAGGAGGGGAGGGACATTCAGTACTTC.

This chain joins TRBV11-3 and TRBJ2-7, with D perhaps TRBD2 (6 bases). V was cut by 8 bases and J by 4 bases, with 18 bases left in between. In germline, CDR1 is SGHNT, CDR2 YENEEA. The CDR3 spans 14 residues. The CDR3 region has the DNA TGTGCCAGCGGCTCCCTTGCGGGATCTTACGAGCAGTACTTC. This codes for CASGSLAGSYEQYF.

The sample holds a few counts of this clonotype. The chain joins TRBV5-1 to TRBJ2-1; 7 bases agree with TRBD2. V shed 4 bases and J 5 bases; nucleotides not matched to a gene: 9. Germline-derived CDR1 and CDR2 are SGHRS and YFSETQ. The CDR3 totals 15 residues. The CDR3 nucleotides read TGCGCCAGCAGCAACTCCGGGACTACACACAATGAGCAGTTCTTC. Amino acids: CASSNSGTTHNEQFF.

The chain recombines TRBV18 with TRBJ1-4; D not resolved. Trimming took off 5 bases at V and 0 bases at J, with 10 bases between the two ends. Germline V gene data show CDR1 as KGHSH and CDR2 as LQKENI. The length of the CDR3 is 15 residues. DNA of the CDR3: TGTGCCAGCTCAAAAATCAGCGCAACTAATGAAAAACTGTTTTTT. The encoded protein is CASSKISATNEKLFF.

About this clonotype: This could be a read error, since a much larger clone is one nucleotide away. This chain links TRBV6-5 with TRBJ2-5; D ambiguous. The ends were cut back, 6 bases at V and 5 bases at J, with 1 base in the middle. The germline CDR1 and CDR2 sequences are MNHEY and SVGAGI. The CDR3 consists of 9 residues. Here the CDR3 reads CASRETQYF. CDR3 sequence (DNA): TGTGCCAGCAGGGAGACCCAGTACTTC.

This chain connects TRBV19 to TRBJ1-2; TRBD1 agrees at 8 bases. This CDR3 has 12 residues. The V gene end was trimmed by 11 bases and the J gene end by 6 bases; junction bases not matched to a gene: 8. Germline CDR1 reads LNHDA; CDR2 reads SQIVND (reference sequence). CDR3 residues: CAGYRGTNGYTF. In DNA form, the CDR3 reads TGTGCCGGTTACAGGGGGACAAATGGCTACACCTTC.

The table lists this clonotype with a few counts. The chain links TRBV20-1 to TRBJ2-1, with D uncertain. The germline gives CDR1 DFQATT, CDR2 SNEGSKA (reference sequence). This CDR3 has 11 amino acids. The V gene lost 8 bases and the J gene lost 4 bases, with 9 bases spanning the gap. CDR3 nucleotides: TGCAGTTATTCAGCTTACAATGAGCAGTTCTTC. Amino acid sequence: CSYSAYNEQFF.

The chain has TRBV12-3 or TRBV12-4 and TRBJ2-1; 11 bases align to TRBD2. This CDR3 is 15 amino acids long. Unmatched junction bases numbered 7, after V lost 2 bases and J lost 10 bases. The CDR3 sequence: CASSLTSGSLGEQFF. CDR3 sequence (DNA): TGTGCCAGCAGTTTAACTAGCGGGAGTCTTGGAGAGCAGTTCTTC.

This clonotype was observed a few times. CDR3 coding DNA: TGTGCCATCAGTGAGCCTAGCGGGAGGGCCTCGAATGAGCAGTTCTTC. Translated: CAISEPSGRASNEQFF. The rearrangement joins TRBV10-3 to TRBJ2-1; 12 bases match TRBD2. The CDR3 spans 16 residues. J was trimmed by 7 bases and V by 2 bases; bases with no gene match: 6. Looked up from germline, CDR1 is ENHRY and CDR2 is SYGVKD.

In this sample, this clonotype turned up a few times. The junction shows a germline mismatch at one end, possibly a read error. The gene calls are TRBV10-3 and TRBJ1-1; the D is unclear. Per germline, CDR1 ENHRY and CDR2 SYGVKD. The CDR3 loop spans 11 amino acids. The CDR3 DNA reads TGTGCCATCCGGTCCACCACTGAGGCTTTCTTT. Encoded protein: CAIRSTTEAFF.

This clonotype was observed a single time. This chain connects TRBV6-1 to TRBJ2-7; 8 bases match TRBD1. Germline V gene data show CDR1 as MNHNS and CDR2 as SASEGT. V dropped 7 bases and J dropped 3; count of bases not matched to a gene: 11. The CDR3 spans 15 residues. The CDR3 here is CASILMDRASYEQYF. CDR3 nucleotides: TGTGCCAGCATCTTAATGGACAGGGCAAGCTACGAGCAGTACTTC.